The clone carrying this T cell receptor beta chain was picked up a small number of times. What it binds is not known. What was sequenced were expressed TCRB transcripts, since all of the isolated RNA had been reverse transcribed. Profiled with immunoSEQ multiplex PCR; TCRdb holds only in-frame clones, not every one. The sample lists hundreds of thousands of clones, around 15% seen once, with about 0.086% in the top ten. The sample originates from a study of beta chain features in type 1 diabetes. Study-level points and caveats: Patients' naive, central memory and Treg TCRB repertoires seemed closer to one another than those of healthy donors. Resolution of whether HLA type affects TCRB rearrangement was not achieved here. Cells with high TCR expression could be over-represented by cDNA sequencing.

Trimming removed 3 bases from V and 10 bases from J; junction bases left unmatched: 7. CDR3 size: 12 residues. The germline gives CDR1 SGHNT, CDR2 YYREEE (reference sequence). The J gene is TRBJ2-7, the V gene TRBV5-4; TRBD1 matches 7 bases. The receptor was derived from a man aged 18 to 30 in good health. The sequencing sample was made of naive CD4+ T cells from blood. This chain's CDR3 is CASSSRQGSQYF. The CDR3 nucleotides read TGTGCCAGCAGCTCGAGACAGGGCTCCCAGTACTTC.